These 32 T cell receptor beta chains originate from one sample sequenced in a study of OX40 agonist ivuxolimab in advanced cancers. Clones were sequenced by immunoSEQ multiplex PCR, and TCRdb holds only the in-frame ones, with some missing. Here the sample spans around 48,000 clones, around 77% being singletons. This specimen was CD4+ or CD8+ T cells sorted from blood, taken in a trial of the OX40 agonist ivuxolimab. Receptors originate from an adult with an advanced solid tumor such as melanoma, head and neck, liver or kidney cancer.

The gene calls are TRBV28 and TRBJ1-4, with TRBD1 matching 7 bases. V dropped 6 bases and J dropped 6; count of bases not matched to a gene: 4. In germline, CDR1 is MDHEN, CDR2 SYDVKM. The CDR3 has 13 residues. CDR3: CASRQGWYEKLFF. The CDR3 DNA reads as TGTGCCAGCAGACAGGGGTGGTATGAAAAACTGTTTTTT.

V and J are TRBV5-1 and TRBJ1-3; D is unresolved. The germline gives CDR1 SGHRS, CDR2 YFSETQ. V lost 5 bases and J 3 bases, leaving 9 bases between the germline ends. This CDR3 contains 13 residues. CDR3 protein: CASRRTFGNTIYF. CDR3 nucleotide sequence: TGCGCCAGCAGACGGACCTTTGGAAACACCATATATTTT. Variable domain in full (rest from reference TRBV5-1 and TRBJ1-3): KAGVTQTPRYLIKTRGQQVTLSCSPISGHRSVSWYQQTPGQGLQFLFEYFSETQRNKGNFPGRFSGRQFSNSRSEMNVSTLELGDSALYLCASRRTFGNTIYFGEGSWLTVV.

The chain uses TRBV5-1 and TRBJ2-2; TRBD2 might be the D (6 bases). The CDR3 extends over 15 amino acids. V was clipped by 0 bases and J by 4 bases, with 10 bases between them. Germline-derived CDR1 and CDR2 are SGHRS and YFSETQ. CDR3 DNA: TGCGCCAGCAGCTTGGACGGGAGTAGCACCGGGGAGCTGTTTTTT. This translates into CASSLDGSSTGELFF.

This clone was detected many times. The CDR3 DNA reads TGCGCCAGCAGCTCCGTCTACAGGGGGAAGGACTATGGCTACACCTTC. It codes for CASSSVYRGKDYGYTF. V is TRBV5-1 and J is TRBJ1-2, with 8 positions matching TRBD1. From germline, CDR1 is SGHRS and CDR2 YFSETQ. V dropped 3 bases and J dropped 3; count of bases not matched to a gene: 10. The CDR3 totals 16 residues.

This clone was seen a handful of times. The J gene is TRBJ2-5, the V gene TRBV29-1, with 8 nucleotides matching TRBD1. The CDR3 sequence is 15 residues long. Trimming removed 0 bases from V and 5 bases from J; junction bases left unmatched: 8. From germline, CDR1 is SQVTM and CDR2 ANQGSEA. The CDR3 sequence: CSVEEGRGRSETQYF. The CDR3 region has the DNA TGCAGCGTTGAAGAGGGCAGGGGGCGATCGGAGACCCAGTACTTC. The full variable domain, in which reference TRBV29-1 and TRBJ2-5 provide the parts outside the CDR3, is SAVISQKPSRDICQRGTSLTIQCQVDSQVTMMFWYRQQPGQSLTLIATANQGSEATYESGFVIDKFPISRPNLTFSTLTVSNMSPEDSSIYLCSVEEGRGRSETQYFGPGTRLLVL.

The chain is built from TRBV2 and TRBJ2-7; 9 bases map to TRBD1. Germline values: CDR1 SNHLY, CDR2 FYNNEI. The CDR3 consists of 12 residues. V was pared by 10 bases and J by 4 bases, with 5 bases of the junction left unmatched. The CDR3 loop is CAISGQGYEQYF. The CDR3 DNA follows: TGTGCCATTTCGGGACAGGGTTACGAGCAGTACTTC.

The count of this clone is one. This CDR3 is CASSQVEGTEAFF. CDR3 DNA: TGTGCCAGTAGTCAGGTTGAGGGGACTGAAGCTTTCTTT. The chain has TRBV19 and TRBJ1-1; weak D call: TRBD1 (5 bases). The length of the CDR3 is 13 residues. The V end was cut by 5 bases, the J end by 5 bases, with 12 bases between. Germline V gene sequence: CDR1 LNHDA, CDR2 SQIVND (reference sequence).

This clone has just a few counts. This chain links TRBV2 with TRBJ2-7; weak D call: TRBD1 (7 bases). Germline V gene sequence: CDR1 SNHLY, CDR2 FYNNEI. V shed 5 bases and J shed 2 bases, with 16 bases lying between them. The CDR3 loop spans 15 amino acids. The CDR3 sequence is CASSRGGGGAYEQYF. The CDR3 DNA reads as TGTGCCAGCAGTCGAGGGGGCGGCGGGGCCTACGAGCAGTACTTC.

This clone has just a few counts. The chain joins TRBV23-1 to TRBJ2-1, with TRBD1 as a possible D gene (5 bases). TRBV23-1 is given ORF status, its function remaining uncertain. This CDR3 has 18 amino acids. The ends were cut back, 0 bases at V and 5 bases at J, with 20 bases in the middle. The CDR3 sequence is CASSQSTLPLTVNNEQFF. Written as DNA, the CDR3 is TGCGCCAGCAGTCAATCCACCCTACCCCTGACAGTAAACAATGAGCAGTTCTTC.

This chain uses TRBV7-8 with TRBJ2-7; D is ambiguous. From germline, CDR1 is SGHVS and CDR2 FQNEAQ. The CDR3 loop spans 14 amino acids. V was clipped by 0 bases and J by 8 bases, with 14 bases between them. CDR3 protein: CASSLAQSRDKQYF. CDR3 DNA sequence: TGTGCCAGCAGCTTAGCGCAAAGTAGGGATAAGCAGTACTTC.

V and J are TRBV6-1 and TRBJ2-7; perhaps TRBD2 as D (5 bases). Between the trimmed V and J ends, which lost 2 bases and 6 bases, there was a span of 8 bases. The germline V gene has CDR1 MNHNS and CDR2 SASEGT. The CDR3 sequence is 12 residues long. This CDR3 is CASSENRGEQYF. The CDR3 DNA follows: TGTGCCAGCAGTGAAAACCGGGGCGAGCAGTACTTC.

V is TRBV7-2 and J is TRBJ1-1; 8 bases are a match to TRBD1. The CDR3 totals 13 residues. The junction had 7 bases not matched to a gene; V was cut back by 2 bases and J by 11 bases. Germline CDR1 SGHTA, CDR2 FQGNSA. The CDR3 DNA sequence: TGTGCCAGCAGCTTACACAGGGGGGCCGTCGCTTTCTTT. Encoded protein: CASSLHRGAVAFF.

V is TRBV28 and J is TRBJ1-6; D unclear. CDR3 length: 12 residues. Trimming shortened V by 3 bases and J by 9 bases, and 6 bases separated the two germline ends. In germline, CDR1 is MDHEN, CDR2 SYDVKM. Here the CDR3 reads CASSLQASPLHF. In DNA form, the CDR3 reads TGTGCCAGCAGTTTGCAGGCTTCACCCCTCCACTTT.

This clone was seen more than once but under ten times. The chain carries TRBV6-1 and TRBJ1-1; no reliable D call. With 2 bases removed from V and 0 bases from J, the gap between germline ends came to 10 bases. This CDR3 comprises 15 residues. CDR1 and CDR2 (germline): MNHNS, SASEGT. CDR3 nucleotide sequence: TGTGCCAGCAGTGAACAGGCAGGTTTGAACACTGAAGCTTTCTTT. It codes for CASSEQAGLNTEAFF.

This clone was recorded a few times. The rearrangement joins TRBV7-3 to TRBJ1-1, with a weak D call TRBD1 (6 bases). V lost 5 bases, J lost 4 bases, and 11 bases lay in between. Germline lookup yields CDR1 SGHTA and CDR2 FQGTGA. This CDR3 comprises 13 residues. CDR3 sequence: CASSPQGGTEAFF. Written as DNA, the CDR3 is TGTGCCAGCAGCCCCCAAGGGGGCACTGAAGCTTTCTTT. Based on the CDR3 plus reference TRBV7-3 and TRBJ1-1, the full variable domain is GAGVSQTPSNKVTEKGKYVELRCDPISGHTALYWYRQSLGQGPEFLIYFQGTGAADDSGLPNDRFFAVRPEGSVSTLKIQRTERGDSAVYLCASSPQGGTEAFFGQGTRLTVV.

The chain links TRBV28 to TRBJ1-1, with D possibly TRBD1 on 6 matching bases. Germline assignment: CDR1 MDHEN and CDR2 SYDVKM. The ends were cut back, 6 bases at V and 1 base at J, with 15 bases in the middle. The CDR3 covers 15 residues. This chain's CDR3 is CASSKLTGRNTEAFF. The DNA of the CDR3 is TGTGCCAGCAGCAAACTAACAGGGAGGAACACTGAAGCTTTCTTT. The full variable domain, in which reference TRBV28 and TRBJ1-1 provide the parts outside the CDR3, is DVKVTQSSRYLVKRTGEKVFLECVQDMDHENMFWYRQDPGLGLRLIYFSYDVKMKEKGDIPEGYSVSREKKERFSLILESASTNQTSMYLCASSKLTGRNTEAFFGQGTRLTVV.

CDR3 loop: CASSGRETQYF. CDR3 DNA: TGTGCCAGCAGTGGAAGAGAGACCCAGTACTTC. The chain employs TRBV28 and TRBJ2-5; D remains unclear. Germline V gene lookup returns CDR1 MDHEN and CDR2 SYDVKM. CDR3 length equals 11 residues. Between the trimmed V and J ends, which lost 5 bases and 4 bases, there was a span of 5 bases.

The genes are TRBV5-6 and TRBJ2-1, with unresolved D. V was shortened by 3 bases and J by 4 bases, with 17 bases between the two germline ends. This CDR3 is 16 amino acids long. Germline V gene lookup returns CDR1 SGHDT and CDR2 YYEEEE. DNA of the CDR3: TGTGCCAGCAGCTGGGCGAGACCCGTACGATACAATGAGCAGTTCTTC. This codes for CASSWARPVRYNEQFF.

The chain combines TRBV28 with TRBJ1-3; TRBD1 agrees at 8 bases. The V gene end was trimmed by 6 bases and the J gene end by 2 bases; junction bases not matched to a gene: 9. Germline lookup yields CDR1 MDHEN and CDR2 SYDVKM. The length of the CDR3 is 16 residues. The CDR3 loop is CASSPWTGITGNTIYF. The CDR3 nucleotides are TGTGCCAGCAGCCCCTGGACAGGGATCACTGGAAACACCATATATTTT.

The chain carries TRBV28 and TRBJ1-2, with no clear D. Looked up from germline, CDR1 is MDHEN and CDR2 is SYDVKM. The CDR3 runs 14 residues. Trimming left V 5 bases short and J 0 bases short, with 10 bases between. CDR3 protein: CASSGQESNYGYTF. DNA of the CDR3: TGTGCCAGCAGTGGGCAGGAGTCTAACTATGGCTACACCTTC.

V is TRBV7-8 and J is TRBJ1-4; D gene ambiguous. The CDR3 totals 16 residues. Germline V gene lookup returns CDR1 SGHVS and CDR2 FQNEAQ. Trimming shortened V by 5 bases and J by 4 bases, and 17 bases separated the two germline ends. CDR3 DNA: TGTGCCAGCAGCCGATCGCGACTGAGAGTTAATGAAAAACTGTTTTTT. This codes for CASSRSRLRVNEKLFF.

This chain links TRBV27 with TRBJ1-1, with unresolved D. Germline V gives CDR1 MNHEY, CDR2 SMNVEV (reference sequence). Trimming left V 2 bases short and J 4 bases short, with 11 bases between. The CDR3 extends over 14 amino acids. The chain's CDR3 is CASSLNPWGTEAFF. CDR3 nucleotides: TGTGCCAGCAGTTTAAACCCCTGGGGCACTGAAGCTTTCTTT.

The rearrangement joins TRBV7-8 to TRBJ2-3; no clear D gene. The V and J ends lost 2 bases and 3 bases respectively, with 15 bases between them. This CDR3 comprises 16 residues. Germline CDR1 and CDR2: SGHVS and FQNEAQ. CDR3 loop: CASSLMALPRTDTQYF. In nucleotides, the CDR3 is TGTGCCAGCAGCTTAATGGCCCTGCCGCGGACAGATACGCAGTATTTT.

This rearrangement joins TRBV6-9 to TRBJ2-7; possible D gene TRBD1, 6 bases. CDR1 MNHGY and CDR2 SVAAGI come from the germline V gene. The V end was cut by 7 bases, the J end by 3 bases, with 10 bases between. CDR3 size: 12 residues. As DNA, the CDR3 is TGTGCCAGCATGAACAGGGACTACGAGCAGTACTTC. Its translation is CASMNRDYEQYF.

This chain connects TRBV7-3 to TRBJ1-1, with D tentatively TRBD1 (5 bases). V lost 6 bases, J lost 0 bases, and 8 bases lay in between. This CDR3 has 13 residues. Germline V lookup: CDR1 SGHTA, CDR2 FQGTGA. The CDR3 loop is CASRRQMNTEAFF. As DNA, the CDR3 is TGTGCCAGCAGACGACAGATGAACACTGAAGCTTTCTTT.

CDR3 DNA sequence: TGTGCCAGTAAGCGATCCAACACAGATACGCAGTATTTT. It translates to CASKRSNTDTQYF. The J gene is TRBJ2-3, the V gene TRBV19, with D uncertain. The CDR3 loop spans 13 amino acids. The V gene lost 7 bases and the J gene lost 2 bases, with 10 bases spanning the gap. From germline, CDR1 is LNHDA and CDR2 SQIVND (reference sequence).

The J gene is TRBJ2-3, the V gene TRBV30; possible D gene TRBD2, 6 bases. The V gene's germline CDR1 is GTSNPN and CDR2 SVGIG (reference sequence). Trimming took 3 bases from V and 4 from J, leaving 14 bases between them. The CDR3 is 14 amino acids. Here the CDR3 reads CAWSLEGAADTQYF. The CDR3 DNA reads TGTGCCTGGAGCTTGGAGGGAGCGGCAGATACGCAGTATTTT.

V gene TRBV7-9 combines with J gene TRBJ2-7; no definite D call. V lost 2 bases to trimming and J lost 2 bases, with 10 bases between them. The CDR3 length is 14 residues. CDR1 SEHNR and CDR2 FQNEAQ come from the germline V gene (reference sequence). In DNA form, the CDR3 reads TGTGCCAGCAGCTTATTACAACTTCCCTACGAGCAGTACTTC. Its translation is CASSLLQLPYEQYF.

The chain couples TRBV7-8 to TRBJ2-5; 12 bases are shared with TRBD2. The DNA end favors TRBJ2-7, so the J call may be wrong. The CDR3 sequence is 16 residues long. Per germline, CDR1 SGHVS and CDR2 FQNEAQ. This CDR3 reads CASSLNPSGRAYEQYF. The CDR3 DNA reads TGTGCCAGCAGCTTAAATCCTAGCGGGAGGGCCTACGAGCAGTACTTC.

This sequence joins TRBV7-9 and TRBJ1-1, with TRBD1 identical over 8 bases. V lost 2 bases and J lost 4; bases outside the gene matches: 3. This CDR3 is 14 amino acids long. Germline CDR1 is SEHNR and CDR2 is FQNEAQ (reference sequence). The CDR3 reads CASSLTGGGTEAFF. The CDR3 nucleotides read TGTGCCAGCAGCTTAACAGGGGGAGGCACTGAAGCTTTCTTT.

The gene calls are TRBV5-1 and TRBJ2-7, with 8 bases fitting TRBD2. This CDR3 comprises 16 residues. V shed 2 bases, J shed 6 bases, and the junction held 13 bases outside the gene matches. Germline CDR1 SGHRS, CDR2 YFSETQ. CDR3 DNA sequence: TGCGCCAGCAGCTTCCCGATAGCGGGGTCTCCCTTCGAGCAGTACTTC. The encoded protein is CASSFPIAGSPFEQYF.

This clone was picked up a small number of times. V usage is TRBV28 and J usage is TRBJ1-2; 7 bases map to TRBD1. Germline CDR1 is MDHEN and CDR2 is SYDVKM. CDR3 length: 13 residues. V was clipped by 3 bases and J by 9 bases; unmatched bases: 7. The CDR3 DNA reads TGTGCCAGCAGTTTCCCCGACAGGGTGCGCTACACCTTC. It is translated as CASSFPDRVRYTF.